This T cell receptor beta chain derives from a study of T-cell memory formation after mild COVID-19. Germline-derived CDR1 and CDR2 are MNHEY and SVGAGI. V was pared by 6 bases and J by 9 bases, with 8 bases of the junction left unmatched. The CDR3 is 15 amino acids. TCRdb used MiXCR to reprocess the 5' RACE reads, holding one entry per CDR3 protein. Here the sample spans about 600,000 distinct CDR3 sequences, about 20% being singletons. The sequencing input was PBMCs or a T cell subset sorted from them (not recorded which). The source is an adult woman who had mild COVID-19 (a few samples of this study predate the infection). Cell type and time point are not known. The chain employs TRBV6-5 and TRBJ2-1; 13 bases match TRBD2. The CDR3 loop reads CASSAWTSGSSEQFF. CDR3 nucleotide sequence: TGTGCCAGCAGCGCCTGGACTAGCGGGAGTAGTGAGCAGTTCTTC.